One sample yielded the 13 T cell receptor beta chains listed below, sequenced in a study of CD8 T cells in Susac syndrome. RNA totalling about 0.45 to 1 ug underwent reverse transcription with random hexamers. TCRdb re-called the immunoSEQ multiplex PCR reads with MiXCR, one entry per CDR3 protein. The sample has about 120,000 distinct CDR3 sequences, just under 95% seen once. The material sequenced was CD8+ T cells from PBMCs. Every receptor here comes from a human donor with Susac syndrome.

The gene calls are TRBV7-3 and TRBJ2-3; D possibly corresponds to TRBD2 (7 bases). This CDR3 has 14 residues. The germline V gene has CDR1 SGHTA and CDR2 FQGTGA. Trimming removed 5 bases from V and 4 bases from J, with 13 bases in between. The CDR3 protein is CASSRSGTSDTQYF. The CDR3 DNA sequence: TGTGCCAGCAGCCGGAGCGGGACATCAGATACGCAGTATTTT.

This clonotype has only one observation. V is TRBV19 and J is TRBJ2-6; D unclear. The CDR3 covers 17 residues. V was pared by 0 bases and J by 2 bases, with 11 bases between. Germline loops: CDR1 LNHDA, CDR2 SQIVND (reference sequence). The CDR3 DNA sequence: TGTGCCAGTAGTATAGATATAGTTTCCCCTGGGGCCAACGTCCTGACTTTC. It translates to CASSIDIVSPGANVLTF.

The rearrangement joins TRBV10-3 to TRBJ2-5; 7 positions match TRBD2. This CDR3 has 18 amino acids. From germline, CDR1 is ENHRY and CDR2 SYGVKD. Trimming removed 2 bases from V and 2 bases from J; junction bases left unmatched: 14. CDR3 DNA: TGTGCCATCAGTGAGGGAGCGGGCGGGGGATCAACACAAGAGACCCAGTACTTC. Protein: CAISEGAGGGSTQETQYF.

The chain joins TRBV13 to TRBJ2-1; D may correspond to TRBD1 or TRBD2 (5 bases each). The CDR3 has 13 residues. CDR1 and CDR2 (germline): PRHDT, FYEKMQ (reference sequence). Deletions cut 2 bases from V and 7 bases from J, with 9 bases between. The CDR3 region is CASSLRGDNEQFF. CDR3 coding DNA: TGTGCCAGCAGCTTACGGGGCGATAATGAGCAGTTCTTC.

This chain links TRBV11-1 with TRBJ2-5; D gene ambiguous. The CDR3 sequence is 14 residues long. CDR1 SGHAT and CDR2 FQDESV come from the germline V gene (reference sequence). V was trimmed by 7 bases and J by 1 base, leaving 13 bases between them. DNA for the CDR3: TGTGCCAGCACCTCGGTAGGCCCCCAAGAGACCCAGTACTTC. Translated: CASTSVGPQETQYF.

The chain carries TRBV25-1 and TRBJ1-5, with 7 bases aligning to TRBD1. J gave up 0 bases and V 0 bases, and 14 bases lay outside the gene matches. Germline CDR1 and CDR2: MGHDK and SYGVNS. The CDR3 is 20 amino acids. The CDR3 DNA is TGTGCCAGCAGTGAATATGGGGGCAGGGGGTCCCGCTATAGCAATCAGCCCCAGCATTTT. Translated: CASSEYGGRGSRYSNQPQHF.

The rearrangement links TRBV6-5 to TRBJ1-4; D may be TRBD1 (5 bases). CDR1 and CDR2 (germline): MNHEY, SVGAGI. The CDR3 covers 15 residues. V dropped 2 bases and J dropped 5 bases, with 12 bases sitting between them. In nucleotides, the CDR3 is TGTGCCAGCAGTTACGCCGGGACGGAAAATGAAAAACTGTTTTTT. Protein product: CASSYAGTENEKLFF.

The chain combines TRBV20-1 with TRBJ2-7; D uncertain. This CDR3 comprises 12 residues. Trimming took 1 base from V and 6 from J, leaving 10 bases between them. Germline values: CDR1 DFQATT, CDR2 SNEGSKA (reference sequence). CDR3 sequence (DNA): TGCAGTGCTAGAGCCCTCCCTGTCGAGCAGTACTTC. The encoded protein is CSARALPVEQYF.

V and J are TRBV20-1 and TRBJ2-7, with D possibly TRBD1 on 6 matching bases. Germline CDR1 DFQATT, CDR2 SNEGSKA (reference sequence). V was pared by 8 bases and J by 7 bases, with 15 bases between. There are 11 residues in the CDR3. DNA of the CDR3: TGCAGTTCTCAGGGGACGGTGGAGCAGTACTTC. It specifies CSSQGTVEQYF.

The chain carries TRBV19 and TRBJ2-1; 13 bases align to TRBD2. Per the germline V gene, CDR1 is LNHDA and CDR2 is SQIVND (reference sequence). The ends lost 4 bases at V and 6 bases at J; junction bases unmatched: 3. The CDR3 runs 15 residues. CDR3 in amino acids: CASSTGLAGVNEQFF. CDR3 nucleotides: TGTGCCAGTAGTACCGGACTAGCGGGAGTCAATGAGCAGTTCTTC. Full variable domain (remainder filled in from reference TRBV19 and TRBJ2-1): DGGITQSPKYLFRKEGQNVTLSCEQNLNHDAMYWYRQDPGQGLRLIYYSQIVNDFQKGDIAEGYSVSREKKESFPLTVTSAQKNPTAFYLCASSTGLAGVNEQFFGPGTRLTVL.

The chain uses TRBV7-9 and TRBJ2-1; D is unclear. The CDR3 spans 14 residues. The germline V gene has CDR1 SEHNR and CDR2 FQNEAQ (reference sequence). Trimming removed 1 base from V and 7 bases from J, with 11 bases in between. The CDR3 DNA reads TGTGCCAGCAGCTTAGGTGGTGGTTTAAATGAGCAGTTCTTC. Residues: CASSLGGGLNEQFF.

The V gene is TRBV6-5, the J gene TRBJ2-7, with D perhaps matching TRBD1 or TRBD2 (5 bases each). V lost 8 bases and J 2 bases, leaving 19 bases between the germline ends. The CDR3 sequence is 15 residues long. Germline-derived CDR1 and CDR2 are MNHEY and SVGAGI. The CDR3 bases are TGTGCCAGCCCCCTTTCTGGGGACGGAACCTACGAGCAGTACTTC. This encodes CASPLSGDGTYEQYF.

The gene calls are TRBV18 and TRBJ2-5; TRBD1 aligns across 7 bases. The CDR3 length is 14 residues. Germline V gene data show CDR1 as KGHSH and CDR2 as LQKENI. Trimming took 4 bases from V and 5 from J; bases not matched to a gene: 7. The DNA of the CDR3 is TGTGCCAGCTCACTAACAGGGGTGCGGGAGACCCAGTACTTC. Translation gives CASSLTGVRETQYF. Full variable domain (missing parts from reference TRBV18 and TRBJ2-5): NAGVMQNPRHLVRRRGQEARLRCSPMKGHSHVYWYRQLPEEGLKFMVYLQKENIIDESGMPKERFSAEFPKEGPSILRIQQVVRGDSAAYFCASSLTGVRETQYFGPGTRLLVL.